Each of the 19 T cell receptor beta chains below was sequenced from the same sample in a study of T-cell reconstitution after alpha-beta-depleted transplantation in children. Preparation of the TCRbeta library involved a method that used unique molecular identifiers. TCRdb called the PCR reads again in MiXCR, with one record for every CDR3 protein. This sample has about 400,000 distinct CDR3 sequences, with about 20% found just once. Sequences were derived from PBMCs from the stem cell graft donor, sampled from the stem cell graft. These receptors were collected from a human donor who donated a stem cell graft to a child with acute myeloid leukemia.

V is TRBV12-3 or TRBV12-4 and J is TRBJ1-5; D remains ambiguous. V shed 3 bases and J shed 5 bases, with 14 bases lying between them. This CDR3 has 15 residues. The CDR3: CASSFRQTSDQPQHF. DNA of the CDR3: TGTGCCAGCAGTTTCCGACAAACCTCCGATCAGCCCCAGCATTTT.

This clonotype appeared a few times. This chain joins TRBV9 and TRBJ2-1, with TRBD2 identical over 8 bases. With 4 bases clipped from V and 4 bases from J, the junction kept 10 bases outside the gene matches. The CDR3 consists of 16 residues. Germline V lookup: CDR1 SGDLS, CDR2 YYNGEE. In DNA, the CDR3 is TGTGCCAGCAGCCCCGGTGGTAGCGGGATATACAATGAGCAGTTCTTC. This codes for CASSPGGSGIYNEQFF.

On this clonotype: The junction differs from germline at one of its ends, possibly a read error. The V and J genes are TRBV12-3 or TRBV12-4 and TRBJ1-1, with TRBD1 as a possible D gene (6 bases). The CDR3 covers 13 residues. CDR3 region: CASRLGGDTEAFF. Written as DNA, the CDR3 is TGTGCCAGCAGGTTAGGGGGGGACACTGAAGCTTTCTTT.

The genes are TRBV20-1 and TRBJ2-1, with no clear D. CDR1 DFQATT and CDR2 SNEGSKA come from the germline V gene (reference sequence). This CDR3 has 14 residues. V gave up 2 bases and J gave up 1 base, with 9 bases separating them. The CDR3 loop reads CSARKGPSYNEQFF. The CDR3 DNA reads as TGCAGTGCTAGAAAGGGTCCTTCCTACAATGAGCAGTTCTTC.

This clonotype was detected ten times or more. This chain uses TRBV20-1 with TRBJ2-7; D is unresolved. This CDR3 contains 13 residues. Trimming removed 3 bases from V and 5 bases from J, with 14 bases in between. Germline lookup yields CDR1 DFQATT and CDR2 SNEGSKA (reference sequence). The CDR3 DNA reads TGCAGTGCTAGCCATGGTGGGGAAGACGAGCAGTACTTC. The encoded protein is CSASHGGEDEQYF.

This clonotype was counted ten times or more. This chain uses TRBV27 with TRBJ2-7, with D possibly being TRBD1 (5 bases). Germline lookup yields CDR1 MNHEY and CDR2 SMNVEV (reference sequence). The CDR3 spans 14 residues. V shed 2 bases and J shed 3 bases, with 11 bases lying between them. The CDR3 is CASSLRWGGYEQYF. CDR3 coding DNA: TGTGCCAGCAGTTTAAGGTGGGGCGGCTACGAGCAGTACTTC.

The chain links TRBV29-1 to TRBJ1-1, with D possibly being TRBD1 (5 bases). Trimming left V 1 base short and J 9 bases short, with 9 bases between. Germline CDR1 is SQVTM and CDR2 is ANQGSEA. The CDR3 spans 11 residues. CDR3 loop: CSVEGQRKAFF. In nucleotides, the CDR3 is TGCAGCGTTGAAGGACAGCGGAAAGCTTTCTTT.

In this sample, this clonotype turned up many times. This may arise from a read error, as a much more abundant clone is one base away. The chain couples TRBV7-2 to TRBJ2-1, with TRBD2 as a possible D gene (5 bases). The CDR3 has 16 amino acids. CDR1 is SGHTA, CDR2 FQGNSA, per germline. The CDR3 sequence is CASSIEGISSYSEQFF. The CDR3 DNA follows: TGTGCCAGCAGCATCGAGGGAATAAGCTCCTACAGTGAGCAGTTCTTC.

A few counts support this clonotype. The V and J genes are TRBV4-3 and TRBJ1-4; D is uncertain. The CDR3 runs to 14 residues. Trimming removed 0 bases at V and 4 bases at J, with 6 bases between. Looked up from germline, CDR1 is LGHNA and CDR2 is YSLEER. The CDR3 bases are TGCGCCAGCAGCCAAGAACTGATTAATGAAAAACTGTTTTTT. Amino acids: CASSQELINEKLFF.

In its sample, this clonotype was seen a few times. This chain joins TRBV7-2 and TRBJ2-3, with TRBD2 identical over 8 bases. Germline CDR1 and CDR2: SGHTA and FQGNSA. CDR3 length equals 16 residues. Trimming cost V 2 bases and J 4 bases; bases outside gene matches: 8. CDR3 amino acids: CASSLFGGRSSDTQYF. DNA of the CDR3: TGTGCCAGCAGCTTATTCGGCGGGAGGAGTTCAGATACGCAGTATTTT.

This clonotype was seen only a few times. V usage is TRBV4-2 and J usage is TRBJ2-7, with a tentative D call TRBD1 (6 bases). CDR1 and CDR2 (germline): LGHNA, YNFKEQ. This CDR3 spans 15 amino acids. V was clipped by 3 bases and J by 6 bases, with 18 bases between them. CDR3 sequence: CASSHTTGTLVEQYF. In DNA form, the CDR3 reads TGTGCCAGCAGCCATACTACCGGGACACTCGTCGAGCAGTACTTC.

This clonotype was picked up a small number of times. This sequence joins TRBV29-1 and TRBJ2-7; the D gene is possibly TRBD1 (6 bases). Germline loops: CDR1 SQVTM, CDR2 ANQGSEA. Trimming took off 4 bases at V and 2 bases at J, with 12 bases between the two ends. The CDR3 is 13 residues long. The CDR3 region has the DNA TGCAGCGTTGCACCGGACAGAGCCTACGAGCAGTACTTC. It is translated as CSVAPDRAYEQYF.

The table lists this clonotype with a few counts. The chain links TRBV12-3 or TRBV12-4 to TRBJ2-5; TRBD1 matches at 8 bases. With V trimmed by 6 bases and J by 5 bases, 8 bases remained unmatched. The CDR3 has 14 amino acids. In nucleotides, the CDR3 is TGTGCCAGCAGGCCTGGACAGGGCGGTGAGACCCAGTACTTC. It translates to CASRPGQGGETQYF.

The V call is TRBV4-1, the J call TRBJ2-1, with D possibly being TRBD1 (5 bases). Germline CDR1 and CDR2: MGHRA and YSYEKL. There are 15 residues in the CDR3. V was cut by 3 bases and J by 3 bases, with 12 bases left in between. CDR3 sequence reads: CASSQRQGNYNEQFF. CDR3 DNA sequence: TGCGCCAGCAGCCAGCGGCAGGGCAACTACAATGAGCAGTTCTTC.

This clonotype has ten or more counts. The V gene is TRBV24-1, the J gene TRBJ2-1; D gene uncertain. This CDR3 is built from 13 residues. CDR1 is KGHDR, CDR2 SFDVKD, per germline. V was pared by 3 bases and J by 5 bases, with 7 bases between. The CDR3: CATSDAGNNEQFF. The CDR3 DNA follows: TGTGCCACCAGTGATGCAGGCAACAATGAGCAGTTCTTC.

The chain couples TRBV5-1 to TRBJ2-5; D unclear. Germline values: CDR1 SGHRS, CDR2 YFSETQ. The CDR3 has 14 residues. Trimming stripped 0 bases from V and 2 bases from J, with 8 bases between. In DNA form, the CDR3 reads TGCGCCAGCAGCTTGGGGACCCCTCAAGAGACCCAGTACTTC. Translated, it gives CASSLGTPQETQYF.

The V and J genes are TRBV5-5 and TRBJ1-1; D remains unclear. Germline V gene data show CDR1 as SGHKS and CDR2 as YYEKEE (reference sequence). CDR3 size: 14 residues. V was pared by 0 bases and J by 5 bases, with 11 bases between. CDR3 residues: CASSLDVGRTEAFF. The DNA of the CDR3 is TGTGCCAGCAGCTTGGACGTAGGGCGGACTGAAGCTTTCTTT.

In this sample, this clonotype turned up a few times. The chain carries TRBV20-1 and TRBJ2-1; the match to TRBD2 covers 7 bases. The length of the CDR3 is 14 residues. Trimming at V came to 6 bases and at J to 2 bases, leaving 7 bases not matched to a gene. Germline-derived CDR1 and CDR2 are DFQATT and SNEGSKA (reference sequence). CDR3 sequence: CSAPPSGPYNEQFF. As DNA, the CDR3 is TGCAGTGCGCCACCTAGCGGTCCCTACAATGAGCAGTTCTTC.

This clonotype came up a few times. The chain has TRBV28 and TRBJ2-1, with TRBD2 identical over 8 bases. The CDR3 runs to 15 residues. V was clipped by 5 bases and J by 6 bases; unmatched bases: 9. Germline values: CDR1 MDHEN, CDR2 SYDVKM. The DNA of the CDR3 is TGTGCCAGCAGTCCCTCCGGGCTAGCGGGCAATGAGCAGTTCTTC. This translates into CASSPSGLAGNEQFF.